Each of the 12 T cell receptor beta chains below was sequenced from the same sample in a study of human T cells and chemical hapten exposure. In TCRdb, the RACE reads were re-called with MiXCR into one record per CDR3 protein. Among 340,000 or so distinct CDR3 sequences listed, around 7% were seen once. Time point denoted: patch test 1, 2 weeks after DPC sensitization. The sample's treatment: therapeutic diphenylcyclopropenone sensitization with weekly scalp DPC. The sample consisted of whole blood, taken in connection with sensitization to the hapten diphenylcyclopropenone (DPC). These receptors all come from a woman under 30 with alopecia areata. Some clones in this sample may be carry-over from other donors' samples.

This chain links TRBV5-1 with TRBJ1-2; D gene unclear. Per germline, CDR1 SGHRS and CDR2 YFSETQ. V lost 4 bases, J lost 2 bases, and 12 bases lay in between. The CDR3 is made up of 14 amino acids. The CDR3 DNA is TGCGCCAGCAGCCCCAAACCGGACAACTATGGCTACACCTTC. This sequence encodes CASSPKPDNYGYTF.

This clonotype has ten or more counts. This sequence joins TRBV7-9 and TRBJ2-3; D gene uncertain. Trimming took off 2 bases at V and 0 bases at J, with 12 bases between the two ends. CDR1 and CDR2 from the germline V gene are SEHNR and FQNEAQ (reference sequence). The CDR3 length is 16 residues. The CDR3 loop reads CASSLLSLGSTDTQYF. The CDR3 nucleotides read TGTGCCAGCAGCTTACTGAGTTTGGGGAGCACAGATACGCAGTATTTT. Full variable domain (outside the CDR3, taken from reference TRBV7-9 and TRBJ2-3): DTGVSQNPRHKITKRGQNVTFRCDPISEHNRLYWYRQTLGQGPEFLTYFQNEAQLEKSRLLSDRFSAERPKGSFSTLEIQRTEQGDSAMYLCASSLLSLGSTDTQYFGPGTRLTVL.

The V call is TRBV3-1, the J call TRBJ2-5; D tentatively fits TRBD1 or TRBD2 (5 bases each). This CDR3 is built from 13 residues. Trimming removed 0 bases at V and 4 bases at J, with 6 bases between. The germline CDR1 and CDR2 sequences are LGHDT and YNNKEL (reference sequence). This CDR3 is CASSQEGTETQYF. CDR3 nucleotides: TGTGCCAGCAGCCAAGAGGGGACAGAGACCCAGTACTTC.

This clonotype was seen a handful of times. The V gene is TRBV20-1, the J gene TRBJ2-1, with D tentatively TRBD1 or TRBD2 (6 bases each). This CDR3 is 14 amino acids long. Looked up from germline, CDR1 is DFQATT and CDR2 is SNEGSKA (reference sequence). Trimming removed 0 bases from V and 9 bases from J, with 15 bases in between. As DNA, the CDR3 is TGCAGTGCTAGAGATCCGAGGGGGGCCGGTGAGCAGTTCTTC. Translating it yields CSARDPRGAGEQFF.

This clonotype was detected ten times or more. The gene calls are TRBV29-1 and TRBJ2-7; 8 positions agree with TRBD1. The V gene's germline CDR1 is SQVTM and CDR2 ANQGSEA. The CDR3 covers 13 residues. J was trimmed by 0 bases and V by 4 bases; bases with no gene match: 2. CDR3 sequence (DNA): TGCAGCGTTGTTGGGACAGGCTCCTACGAGCAGTACTTC. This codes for CSVVGTGSYEQYF.

CDR3 in amino acids: CAISSGLAGAGDTQYF. Here the CDR3 DNA reads TGTGCCATCAGCTCCGGACTAGCGGGGGCAGGAGATACGCAGTATTTT. The chain has TRBV10-3 and TRBJ2-3; 13 bases are shared with TRBD2. Germline V gives CDR1 ENHRY, CDR2 SYGVKD. The V gene end was trimmed by 6 bases and the J gene end by 5 bases; junction bases not matched to a gene: 8. This CDR3 comprises 16 residues.

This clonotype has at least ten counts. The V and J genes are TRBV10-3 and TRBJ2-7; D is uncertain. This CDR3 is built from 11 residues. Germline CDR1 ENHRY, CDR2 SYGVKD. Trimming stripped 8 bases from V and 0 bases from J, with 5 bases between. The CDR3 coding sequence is TGTGCCATCGCCTACTCCTACGAGCAGTACTTC. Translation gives CAIAYSYEQYF.

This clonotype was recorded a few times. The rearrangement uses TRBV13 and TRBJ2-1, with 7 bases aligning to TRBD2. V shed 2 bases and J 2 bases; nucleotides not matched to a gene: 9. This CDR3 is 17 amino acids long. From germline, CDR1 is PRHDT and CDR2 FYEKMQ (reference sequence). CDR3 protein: CASSLMSSGDAYNEQFF. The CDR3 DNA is TGTGCCAGCAGCTTAATGTCCAGCGGGGATGCCTACAATGAGCAGTTCTTC.

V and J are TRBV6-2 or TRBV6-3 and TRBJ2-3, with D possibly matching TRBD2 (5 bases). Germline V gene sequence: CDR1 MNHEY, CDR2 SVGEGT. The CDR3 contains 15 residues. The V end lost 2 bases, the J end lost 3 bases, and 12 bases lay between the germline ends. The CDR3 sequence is CASSYEAAETDTQYF. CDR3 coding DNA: TGTGCCAGCAGTTACGAAGCAGCGGAAACAGATACGCAGTATTTT.

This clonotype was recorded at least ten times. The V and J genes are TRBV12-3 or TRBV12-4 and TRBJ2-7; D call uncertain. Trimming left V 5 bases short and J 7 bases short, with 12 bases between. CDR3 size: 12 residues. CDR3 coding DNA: TGTGCCAGCAGTCTCTCCGGGCCAGAGCAGTACTTC. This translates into CASSLSGPEQYF.

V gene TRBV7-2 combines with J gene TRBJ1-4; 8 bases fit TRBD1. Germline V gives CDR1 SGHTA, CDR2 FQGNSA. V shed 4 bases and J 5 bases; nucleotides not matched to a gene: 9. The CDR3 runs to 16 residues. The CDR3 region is CASSSIVPGGNEKLFF. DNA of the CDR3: TGTGCCAGCAGCTCCATAGTTCCAGGGGGCAATGAAAAACTGTTTTTT.

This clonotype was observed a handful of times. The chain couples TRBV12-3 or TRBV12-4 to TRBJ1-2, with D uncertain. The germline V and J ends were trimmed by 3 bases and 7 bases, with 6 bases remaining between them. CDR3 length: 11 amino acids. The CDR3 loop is CASSLVSGYTF. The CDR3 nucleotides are TGTGCCAGCAGTTTGGTCTCTGGCTACACCTTC.